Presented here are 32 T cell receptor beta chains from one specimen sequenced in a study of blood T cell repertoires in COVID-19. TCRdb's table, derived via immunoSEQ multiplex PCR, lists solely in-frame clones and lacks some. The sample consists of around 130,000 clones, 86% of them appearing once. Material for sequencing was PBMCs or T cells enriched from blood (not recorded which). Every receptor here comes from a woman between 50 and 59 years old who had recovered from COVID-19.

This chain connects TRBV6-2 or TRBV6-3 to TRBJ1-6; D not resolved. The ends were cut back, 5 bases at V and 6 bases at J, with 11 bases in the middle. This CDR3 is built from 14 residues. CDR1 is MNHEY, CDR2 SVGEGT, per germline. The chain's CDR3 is CASSPPGSNSPLHF. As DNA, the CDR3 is TGTGCCAGCAGTCCGCCAGGATCTAATTCACCCCTCCACTTT.

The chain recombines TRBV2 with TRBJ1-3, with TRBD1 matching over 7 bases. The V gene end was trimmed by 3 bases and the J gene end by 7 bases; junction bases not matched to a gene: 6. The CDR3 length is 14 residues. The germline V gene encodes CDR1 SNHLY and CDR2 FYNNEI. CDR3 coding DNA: TGTGCCAGCAGTGAGGACAGGAGCATTAACACCATATATTTT. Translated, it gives CASSEDRSINTIYF.

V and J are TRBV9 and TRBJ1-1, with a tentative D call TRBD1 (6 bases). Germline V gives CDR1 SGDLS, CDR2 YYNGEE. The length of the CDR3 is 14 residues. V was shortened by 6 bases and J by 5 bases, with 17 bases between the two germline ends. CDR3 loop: CASNNGGAGTEAFF. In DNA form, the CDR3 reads TGTGCCAGCAACAATGGGGGGGCCGGGACTGAAGCTTTCTTT.

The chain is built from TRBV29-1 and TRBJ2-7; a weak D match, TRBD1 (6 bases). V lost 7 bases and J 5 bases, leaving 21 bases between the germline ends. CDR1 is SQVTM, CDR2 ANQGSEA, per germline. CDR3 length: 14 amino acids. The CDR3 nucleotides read TGCAGCGGAAGACAGGCCCATGTCCGGGACGAGCAGTACTTC. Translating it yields CSGRQAHVRDEQYF.

The CDR3 coding sequence is TGTGCCAGCAGGTATGAGCTACAGGGACCTTACGAGCAGTACTTC. Its protein product is CASRYELQGPYEQYF. The chain has TRBV5-6 and TRBJ2-7, with D possibly being TRBD1 (6 bases). Trimming removed 5 bases at V and 4 bases at J, with 19 bases between. The CDR3 is 15 amino acids. From germline, CDR1 is SGHDT and CDR2 YYEEEE.

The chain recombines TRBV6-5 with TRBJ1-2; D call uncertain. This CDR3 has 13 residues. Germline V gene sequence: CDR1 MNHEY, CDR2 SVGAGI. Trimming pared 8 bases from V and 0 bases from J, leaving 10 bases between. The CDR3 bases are TGTGCCAGCCGGAGAGAAGCTAACTATGGCTACACCTTC. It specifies CASRREANYGYTF.

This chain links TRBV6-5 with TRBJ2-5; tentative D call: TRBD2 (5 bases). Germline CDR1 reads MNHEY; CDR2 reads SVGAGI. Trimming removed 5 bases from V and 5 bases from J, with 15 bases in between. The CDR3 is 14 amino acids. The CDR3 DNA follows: TGTGCCAGCAGTAGAGGGTTTGATTTGGAGACCCAGTACTTC. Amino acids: CASSRGFDLETQYF.

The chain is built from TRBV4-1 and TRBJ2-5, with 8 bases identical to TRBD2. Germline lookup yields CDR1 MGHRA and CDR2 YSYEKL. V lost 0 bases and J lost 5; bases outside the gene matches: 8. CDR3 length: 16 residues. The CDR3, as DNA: TGCGCCAGCAGCCAAGATTGGCGGGGGGTACGGGAGACCCAGTACTTC. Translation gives CASSQDWRGVRETQYF.

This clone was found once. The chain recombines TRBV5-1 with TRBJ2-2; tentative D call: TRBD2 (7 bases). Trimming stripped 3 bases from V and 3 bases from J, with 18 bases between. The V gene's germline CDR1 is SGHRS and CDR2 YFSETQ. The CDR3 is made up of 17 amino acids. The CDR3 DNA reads TGCGCCAGCAGCTCCCTCTTCGGGGGGCCCGACACCGGGGAGCTGTTTTTT. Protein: CASSSLFGGPDTGELFF.

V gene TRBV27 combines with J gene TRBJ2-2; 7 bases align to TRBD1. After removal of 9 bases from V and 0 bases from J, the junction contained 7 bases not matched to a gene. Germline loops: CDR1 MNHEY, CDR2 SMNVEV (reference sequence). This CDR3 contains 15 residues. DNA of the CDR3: TGTGCCAGTCAATCCGGGACAGCGAACACCGGGGAGCTGTTTTTT. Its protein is CASQSGTANTGELFF.

CDR3 residues: CASSDDLAGDYEQYF. The CDR3 nucleotides are TGTGCCAGCAGTGACGACTTAGCGGGGGACTACGAGCAGTACTTC. This chain links TRBV2 with TRBJ2-7; 9 bases align to TRBD2. The V gene's germline CDR1 is SNHLY and CDR2 FYNNEI. V shed 3 bases, J shed 3 bases, and the junction held 6 bases outside the gene matches. There are 15 residues in the CDR3.

DNA for the CDR3: TGCGCCAGCAGCCTTACAGGAGAGTACAATCAGCCCCAGCATTTT. Translation gives CASSLTGEYNQPQHF. This rearrangement joins TRBV5-1 to TRBJ1-5, with TRBD1 as a possible D gene (5 bases). This CDR3 spans 15 amino acids. Between the trimmed V and J ends, which lost 4 bases and 3 bases, there was a span of 14 bases. Germline assignment: CDR1 SGHRS and CDR2 YFSETQ.

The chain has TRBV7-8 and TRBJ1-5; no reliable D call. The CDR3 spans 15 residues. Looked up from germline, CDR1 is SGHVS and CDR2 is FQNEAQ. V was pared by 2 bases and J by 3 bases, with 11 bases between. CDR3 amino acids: CASSLRESPNQPQHF. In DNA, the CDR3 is TGTGCCAGCAGCTTAAGGGAGAGCCCCAATCAGCCCCAGCATTTT.

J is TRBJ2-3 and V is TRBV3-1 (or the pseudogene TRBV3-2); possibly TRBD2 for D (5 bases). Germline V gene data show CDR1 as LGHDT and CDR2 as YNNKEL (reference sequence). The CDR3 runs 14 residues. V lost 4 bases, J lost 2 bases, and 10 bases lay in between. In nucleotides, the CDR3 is TGTGCCAGCAGCCCATCGGGGAACACAGATACGCAGTATTTT. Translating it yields CASSPSGNTDTQYF.

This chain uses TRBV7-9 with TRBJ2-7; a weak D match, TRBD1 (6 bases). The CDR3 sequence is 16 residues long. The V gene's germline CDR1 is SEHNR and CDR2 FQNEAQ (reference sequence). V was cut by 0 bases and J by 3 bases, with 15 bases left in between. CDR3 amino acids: CASSLAPARDNYEQYF. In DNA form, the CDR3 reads TGTGCCAGCAGCTTAGCCCCTGCCCGGGACAACTACGAGCAGTACTTC. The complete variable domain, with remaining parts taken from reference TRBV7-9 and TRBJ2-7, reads DTGVSQNPRHKITKRGQNVTFRCDPISEHNRLYWYRQTLGQGPEFLTYFQNEAQLEKSRLLSDRFSAERPKGSFSTLEIQRTEQGDSAMYLCASSLAPARDNYEQYFGPGTRLTVT.

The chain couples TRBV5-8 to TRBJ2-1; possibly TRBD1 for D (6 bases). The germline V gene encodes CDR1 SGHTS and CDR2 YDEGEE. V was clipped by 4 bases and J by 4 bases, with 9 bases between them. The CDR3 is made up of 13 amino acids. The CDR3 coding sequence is TGTGCCAGCAGCCTCGGACAGTACAATGAGCAGTTCTTC. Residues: CASSLGQYNEQFF.

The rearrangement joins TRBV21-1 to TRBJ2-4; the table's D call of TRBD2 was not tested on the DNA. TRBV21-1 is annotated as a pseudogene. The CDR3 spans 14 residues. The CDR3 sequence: CAGRPGTSGNIQYF. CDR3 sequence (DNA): TGTGCCGGACGACCCGGGACTAGTGGAAACATTCAGTACTTC.

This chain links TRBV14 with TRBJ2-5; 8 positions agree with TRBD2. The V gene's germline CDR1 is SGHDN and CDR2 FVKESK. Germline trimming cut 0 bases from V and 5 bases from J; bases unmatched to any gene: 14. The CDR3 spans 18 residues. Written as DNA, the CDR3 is TGTGCCAGCAGCCAAGATCGCTGGGCTAGCGGGCGGGCTGAGACCCAGTACTTC. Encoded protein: CASSQDRWASGRAETQYF.

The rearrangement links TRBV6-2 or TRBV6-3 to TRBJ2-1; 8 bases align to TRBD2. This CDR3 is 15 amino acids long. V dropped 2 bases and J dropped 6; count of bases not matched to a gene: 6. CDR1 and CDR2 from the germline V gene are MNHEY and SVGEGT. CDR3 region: CASSYGTSTGNEQFF. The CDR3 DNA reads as TGTGCCAGCAGTTACGGGACTAGTACGGGCAATGAGCAGTTCTTC.

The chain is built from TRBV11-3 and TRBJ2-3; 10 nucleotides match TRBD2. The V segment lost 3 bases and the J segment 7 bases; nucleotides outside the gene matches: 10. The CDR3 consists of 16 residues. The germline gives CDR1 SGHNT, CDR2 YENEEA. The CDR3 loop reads CASSFRAGGPTNTQYF. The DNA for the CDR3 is TGTGCCAGCAGCTTCCGAGCGGGGGGGCCGACAAATACGCAGTATTTT.

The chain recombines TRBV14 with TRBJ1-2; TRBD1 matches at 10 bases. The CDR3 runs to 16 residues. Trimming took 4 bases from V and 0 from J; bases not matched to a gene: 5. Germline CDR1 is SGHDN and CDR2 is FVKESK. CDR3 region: CASSRGTGAANYGYTF. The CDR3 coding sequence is TGTGCCAGCAGCCGGGGGACAGGGGCCGCTAACTATGGCTACACCTTC. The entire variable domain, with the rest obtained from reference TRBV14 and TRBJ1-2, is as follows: EAGVTQFPSHSVIEKGQTVTLRCDPISGHDNLYWYRRVMGKEIKFLLHFVKESKQDESGMPNNRFLAERTGGTYSTLKVQPAELEDSGVYFCASSRGTGAANYGYTFGSGTRLTVV.

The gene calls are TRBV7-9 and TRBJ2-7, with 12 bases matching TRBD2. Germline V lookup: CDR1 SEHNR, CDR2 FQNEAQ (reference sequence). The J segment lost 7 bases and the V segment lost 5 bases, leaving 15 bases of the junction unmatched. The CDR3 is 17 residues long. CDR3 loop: CASSPGLAGSQGGEQYF. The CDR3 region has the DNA TGTGCCAGCAGCCCTGGACTAGCGGGGTCCCAAGGGGGGGAGCAGTACTTC.

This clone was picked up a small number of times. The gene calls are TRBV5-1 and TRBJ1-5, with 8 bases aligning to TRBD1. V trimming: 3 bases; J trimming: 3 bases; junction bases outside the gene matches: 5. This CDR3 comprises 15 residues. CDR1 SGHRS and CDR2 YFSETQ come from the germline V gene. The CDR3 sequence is CASSSQGDPNQPQHF. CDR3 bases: TGCGCCAGCAGCTCACAGGGGGACCCCAATCAGCCCCAGCATTTT.

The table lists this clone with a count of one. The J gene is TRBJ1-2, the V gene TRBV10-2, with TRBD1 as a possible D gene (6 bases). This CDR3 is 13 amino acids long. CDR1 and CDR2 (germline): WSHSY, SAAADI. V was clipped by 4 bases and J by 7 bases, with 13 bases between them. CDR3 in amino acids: CASSASRGSGYTF. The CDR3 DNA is TGCGCCAGCAGTGCCAGCAGGGGCAGTGGCTACACCTTC.

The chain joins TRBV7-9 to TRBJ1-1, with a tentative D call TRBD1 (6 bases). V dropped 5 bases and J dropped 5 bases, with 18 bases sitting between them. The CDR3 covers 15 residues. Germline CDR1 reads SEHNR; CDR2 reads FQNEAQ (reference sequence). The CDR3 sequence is CASSPLQGMTTEAFF. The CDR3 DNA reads TGTGCCAGCAGCCCACTACAGGGTATGACGACTGAAGCTTTCTTT.

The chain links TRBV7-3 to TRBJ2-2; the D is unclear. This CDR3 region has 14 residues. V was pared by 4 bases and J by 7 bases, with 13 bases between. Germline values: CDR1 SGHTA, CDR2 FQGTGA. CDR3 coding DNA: TGTGCCAGCAGCTCGGGTCGATTGGGCGGGGAGCTGTTTTTT. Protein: CASSSGRLGGELFF.

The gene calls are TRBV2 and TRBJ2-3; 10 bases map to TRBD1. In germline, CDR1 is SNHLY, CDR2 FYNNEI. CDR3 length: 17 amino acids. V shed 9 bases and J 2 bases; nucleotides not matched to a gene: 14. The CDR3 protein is CASTDPGQGPNTDTQYF. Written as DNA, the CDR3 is TGTGCCAGTACCGACCCGGGACAGGGGCCGAACACAGATACGCAGTATTTT.

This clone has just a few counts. The CDR3 loop reads CASSLEYGLPEAFF. The CDR3 region has the DNA TGTGCCAGCAGCTTAGAGTACGGGTTGCCTGAAGCTTTCTTT. This sequence joins TRBV7-2 and TRBJ1-1; no clear D gene. From germline, CDR1 is SGHTA and CDR2 FQGNSA. Between the trimmed V and J ends, which lost 1 base and 6 bases, there was a span of 12 bases. This CDR3 is built from 14 residues.

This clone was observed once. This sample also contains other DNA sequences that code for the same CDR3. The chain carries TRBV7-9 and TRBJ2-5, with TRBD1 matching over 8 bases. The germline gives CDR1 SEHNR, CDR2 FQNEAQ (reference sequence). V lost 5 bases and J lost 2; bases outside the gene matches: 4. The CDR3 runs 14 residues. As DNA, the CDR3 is TGTGCCAGCAGCCAACGGACAGGGCAAGAGACCCAGTACTTC. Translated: CASSQRTGQETQYF.

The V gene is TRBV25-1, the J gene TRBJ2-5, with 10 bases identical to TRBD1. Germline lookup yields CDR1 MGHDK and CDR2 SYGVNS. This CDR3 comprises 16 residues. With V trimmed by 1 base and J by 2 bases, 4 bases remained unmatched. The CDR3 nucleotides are TGTGCCAGCAGTGAATCGGGGACAGGGGCTCAAGAGACCCAGTACTTC. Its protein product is CASSESGTGAQETQYF.

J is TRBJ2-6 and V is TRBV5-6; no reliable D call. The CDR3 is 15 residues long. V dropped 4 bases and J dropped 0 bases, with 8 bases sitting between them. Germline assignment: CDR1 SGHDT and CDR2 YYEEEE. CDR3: CASSPRLSGANVLTF. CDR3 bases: TGTGCCAGCAGCCCCCGACTCTCTGGGGCCAACGTCCTGACTTTC.

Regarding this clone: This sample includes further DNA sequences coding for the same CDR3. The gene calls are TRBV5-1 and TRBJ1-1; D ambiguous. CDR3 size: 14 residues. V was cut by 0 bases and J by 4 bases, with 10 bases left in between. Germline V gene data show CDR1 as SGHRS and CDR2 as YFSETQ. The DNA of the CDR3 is TGCGCCAGCAGCTTGGCGGGGTCTGGCACTGAAGCTTTCTTT. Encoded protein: CASSLAGSGTEAFF.